This entry features one TCR beta chain sequence. This sample also contains other DNA sequences that code for the same CDR3. The CDR3 contains 12 residues. V lost 0 bases and J 4 bases, leaving 5 bases between the germline ends. The germline gives CDR1 SGHRS, CDR2 YFSETQ. This entry is derived from a study of T cell responses to AZD1222 COVID-19 vaccine. Libraries were prepared by immunoSEQ multiplex PCR; TCRdb keeps only in-frame clonotypes and omits some of them. This sample carries 150,000 to 190,000 clones, approximately 87% of them seen once, and the ten largest clones take about 8.9%. The clonotype originates from an adult who received the AZD1222 COVID-19 vaccine. The rearrangement uses TRBV5-1 and TRBJ2-7; D gene unclear. Sequences were derived from peripheral blood, sampled 28 days after the second AZD1222 dose. CDR3 in amino acids: CASSLEGYEQYF. DNA for the CDR3: TGCGCCAGCAGCTTGGAAGGGTACGAGCAGTACTTC.